This T cell receptor (beta chain) was retrieved from a study of blood T cell repertoires in COVID-19 (TCRdb year 2020). Study-wide context: Samples covering the acute and convalescent phases of COVID-19 were provided by collaborators in the United States, Italy and Spain. The prospective study material was composed of cDNA or gDNA derived from T cells, B-cell-depleted T cells, or PBMCs. Subjects who had been exposed to COVID-19, were actively infected with it, or had recovered from it provided the deeply sampled blood TCRbeta repertoires that made up the dataset. A freely available public database, intended as a resource for researchers studying the immune response to SARS-CoV-2, is where the repertoires were released. The samples were drawn from the first 160 participants of the ongoing ImmuneRACE study and from 1,254 subjects provided by 6 global collaborators. A de-identified subject ID, COVID-19 status, age in years and sex were almost always included in the sample metadata. Where available, HLA class I and class II types were obtained from metadata supplied by the sample provider rather than from assay-based typing. Findings and caveats that apply to the study as a whole: The amount of clinical and demographic metadata varied by source and participant and was provided uncurated.

This clone was detected only a few times. The specificity of this receptor is unknown. One base away there is no much larger clone; base qualities are not given. The immunoSEQ Assay, a bias-controlled multiplex PCR, was used to amplify TCRbeta CDR3 regions from genomic DNA. In the original analysis: Nucleated cell counts per sample were estimated from amplification of reference gene primers within the assay. To quantify the absolute abundance of each unique TCRbeta CDR3 rearrangement, sequence reads were collapsed and filtered. For each sample, productive Simpson clonality was calculated by taking the square root of Simpson's diversity index across productive rearrangements. Sourced from immuneACCESS, this table was stored by TCRdb with only in-frame sequences that have V and J called. A share of the clones is absent; for the studies checked, an unresolved V gene accounts for under half, and the remainder has no known explanation. Clonal size and the V and J genes are those of that table, whereas D and trimming came from the DNA. The sample table shows 200,000 to 300,000 clones, and just under 85% are seen once. Clones ranked in the top ten supply approximately 10% of the sample.

Each collaborating institution followed its own protocols to collect whole blood in K2EDTA tubes. For TCRbeta analysis, collaborators shipped samples as frozen whole blood, isolated PBMCs, or DNA extracted from either of those sample types. Sequencing input: peripheral blood. The receptor's source is a woman older than 75 with acute or convalescent COVID-19.

Read as DNA, the sequence is TGTGCCAGCAGTTACACCCTAAAGACAGGGGTAGGCTACACCTTC. The resulting protein is CASSYTLKTGVGYTF. The V gene is TRBV6-5 and the J gene is TRBJ1-2; 8 nucleotides in the junction match TRBD1. V is cut back by 2 bases and J by 8 bases, with 10 bases in the junction unmatched. Spanning cysteine to phenylalanine, the CDR3 consists of 15 amino acids. The CDR3 DNA has 45 bases and is translated from base 1. Based on the germline V gene, the CDR1 and CDR2 sequences are MNHEY and SVGAGI.